This note documents a single T cell receptor (beta chain) sequence. A read error may produce the germline difference seen at one junction end. This sample was included in a study of healthy donors' naive CD4 and CD8 T cells. The CDR3 spans 15 residues. CDR1 KGHDR and CDR2 SFDVKD come from the germline V gene. TCR libraries were built from about 0.55 ug of total RNA by linear amplification. TCRdb fed the reads into MiXCR, producing one record per CDR3 protein. The sample lists some 190,000 distinct CDR3 sequences, about 74% occurring once. This chain connects TRBV24-1 to TRBJ2-5; D perhaps matches TRBD1 (6 bases). The receptor was derived from a pool of human donors in good health; the sample pools cells from several healthy donors. The sample was naive CD4+ and CD8+ T cells sorted from blood, pooled from several donors. CDR3 bases: TGCGCCACCAGTGATTCCACAGGGTCCGGCGAGACCCAGTACTTC. As protein: CATSDSTGSGETQYF.